This T cell receptor (beta chain) was sequenced during a study of shared clonotypes between healthy human individuals. Concerning this clone itself: Within the sample, other DNA sequences also encode this same CDR3.

Naive CD8 cells, CD45RO-negative and positively selected for CCR7, excluded terminally differentiated effector memory CD45RA+ cells. Recent vaccinations or acute infections were absent in the healthy HIV-negative adult donors. Trimming stripped 2 bases from V and 1 base from J, with 4 bases between. The CDR3 length is 13 residues. CDR1 and CDR2 (germline): SGHAT, FQNNGV. TCRdb's copy holds only in-frame clones and misses some; the assay was immunoSEQ multiplex PCR. The table records around 2,000,000 clones, over 85% of them present only once. The sample taken for sequencing was naive CD8+ T cells sorted from blood. The V and J genes are TRBV11-2 and TRBJ2-3; D not certain. The clonotype was recovered from a man aged 18 to 29 in good health. As DNA, the CDR3 is TGTGCCAGCAGCTTACCTGGCACAGATACGCAGTATTTT. Its protein product is CASSLPGTDTQYF. Full variable domain (outside the CDR3, taken from reference TRBV11-2 and TRBJ2-3): EAGVAQSPRYKIIEKRQSVAFWCNPISGHATLYWYQQILGQGPKLLIQFQNNGVVDDSQLPKDRFSAERLKGVDSTLKIQPAKLEDSAVYLCASSLPGTDTQYFGPGTRLTVL.